These 3 T cell receptor beta chains were sequenced from one sample in a study of STAT5B mutations in CD4+ large granular lymphocyte leukemia. Profiled with immunoSEQ multiplex PCR; TCRdb holds only in-frame clones, not every one. Here the sample spans tens of thousands of clones, about 85% being singletons. The sample comprised CD4+ T cells from blood buffy coats. The receptors were sampled from a human donor in good health.

The chain combines TRBV6-6 with TRBJ1-5; 8 nucleotides match TRBD1. The V segment lost 4 bases and the J segment 1 base; nucleotides outside the gene matches: 3. Germline-derived CDR1 and CDR2 are MNHNY and SVGAGI (reference sequence). The CDR3 loop spans 15 amino acids. CDR3 region: CASSSWTGSNQPQHF. CDR3 in DNA: TGTGCCAGCAGTTCCTGGACAGGGAGCAATCAGCCCCAGCATTTT.

J is TRBJ1-4 and V is TRBV21-1. TRBV21-1 constitutes a pseudogene. CDR3 size: 16 residues. The CDR3 DNA reads TGTGCCAGCAGCAAAGATGTAACGGCTGGGGATGAAAAACTGTTTTTT. This encodes CASSKDVTAGDEKLFF.

V is TRBV28 and J is TRBJ2-3; TRBD2 might be the D (7 bases). Trimming left V 8 bases short and J 4 bases short, with 22 bases between. CDR1 is MDHEN and CDR2 is SYDVKM in the germline V gene. This CDR3 spans 16 amino acids. The CDR3 nucleotides are TGTGCCAGCTTTGCCCCGGGGGCGGGAGTCCCAGATACGCAGTATTTT. Translated: CASFAPGAGVPDTQYF.